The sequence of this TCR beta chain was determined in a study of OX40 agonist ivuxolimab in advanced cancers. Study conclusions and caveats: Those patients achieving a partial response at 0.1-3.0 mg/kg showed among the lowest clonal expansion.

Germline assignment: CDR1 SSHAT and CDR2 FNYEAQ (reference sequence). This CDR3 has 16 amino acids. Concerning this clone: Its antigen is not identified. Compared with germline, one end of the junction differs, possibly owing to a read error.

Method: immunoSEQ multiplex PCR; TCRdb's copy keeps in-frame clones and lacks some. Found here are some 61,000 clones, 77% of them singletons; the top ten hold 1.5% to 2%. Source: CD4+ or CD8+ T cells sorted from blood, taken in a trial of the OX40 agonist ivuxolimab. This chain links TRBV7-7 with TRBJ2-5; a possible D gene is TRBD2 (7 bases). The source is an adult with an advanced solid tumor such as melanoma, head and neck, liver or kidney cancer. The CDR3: CASSLEGGAGPETQYF. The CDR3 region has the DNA TGTGCTAGCAGCTTAGAGGGGGGAGCGGGGCCTGAGACCCAGTACTTC.